A single sample is the source of the 20 T cell receptor beta chains below, sequenced in a study of blood T cell repertoires in COVID-19. Measured with immunoSEQ multiplex PCR; TCRdb has only the in-frame clones, and not every one. The sample yields roughly 69,000 clones, 80% to 90% seen once. Sequences were obtained from peripheral blood. The source is a human donor in a cohort sampled during active COVID-19.

The J gene is TRBJ2-1, the V gene TRBV18; no definite D call. The V gene's germline CDR1 is KGHSH and CDR2 LQKENI. This CDR3 region has 13 residues. Trimming removed 6 bases at V and 4 bases at J, with 10 bases between. CDR3 protein: CASSGSQYNEQFF. The CDR3 coding sequence is TGTGCCAGCTCCGGGTCCCAATACAATGAGCAGTTCTTC.

The chain has TRBV7-9 and TRBJ2-3, with 8 bases fitting TRBD2. V trimming: 3 bases; J trimming: 4 bases; junction bases outside the gene matches: 3. Germline V gene sequence: CDR1 SEHNR, CDR2 FQNEAQ (reference sequence). The CDR3 totals 14 residues. The CDR3 region has the DNA TGTGCCAGCAGCTTCGGGGGGGGGCCAGATACGCAGTATTTT. Protein: CASSFGGGPDTQYF.

This chain connects TRBV18 to TRBJ2-7, with 9 positions matching TRBD1. Per the germline V gene, CDR1 is KGHSH and CDR2 is LQKENI. After removal of 0 bases from V and 2 bases from J, the junction contained 2 bases not matched to a gene. CDR3 length: 15 amino acids. The CDR3 spells CASSPPGQGAYEQYF. The CDR3, as DNA: TGTGCCAGCTCACCACCGGGACAGGGAGCCTACGAGCAGTACTTC.

The V and J genes are TRBV18 and TRBJ2-5; 9 bases match TRBD1. The CDR3 totals 14 residues. CDR1 and CDR2 (germline): KGHSH, LQKENI. V gave up 3 bases and J gave up 3 bases; unmatched junction bases: 2. The DNA of the CDR3 is TGTGCCAGCTCACCCCGGACAGGGGAAGAGACCCAGTACTTC. Encoded protein: CASSPRTGEETQYF.

V and J are TRBV28 and TRBJ2-2, with 9 positions matching TRBD1. J was trimmed by 5 bases and V by 6 bases; bases with no gene match: 1. Germline V gene lookup returns CDR1 MDHEN and CDR2 SYDVKM. This CDR3 has 13 residues. In nucleotides, the CDR3 is TGTGCCAGCAGGACAGGGGGAACCGGGGAGCTGTTTTTT. This gives the protein CASRTGGTGELFF. Using reference TRBV28 and TRBJ2-2 for the parts outside the CDR3, the full variable domain is DVKVTQSSRYLVKRTGEKVFLECVQDMDHENMFWYRQDPGLGLRLIYFSYDVKMKEKGDIPEGYSVSREKKERFSLILESASTNQTSMYLCASRTGGTGELFFGEGSRLTVL.

V usage is TRBV11-2 and J usage is TRBJ2-1, with D tentatively TRBD2 (5 bases). The germline V gene has CDR1 SGHAT and CDR2 FQNNGV. V was pared by 4 bases and J by 6 bases, with 16 bases between. The CDR3 extends over 15 amino acids. CDR3 region: CASSSQWGVFNEQFF. The CDR3 nucleotides are TGTGCCAGCAGCTCTCAGTGGGGAGTGTTCAATGAGCAGTTCTTC.

V and J are TRBV6-6 and TRBJ2-1, with D possibly matching TRBD2 (5 bases). Trimming shortened V by 7 bases and J by 5 bases, and 15 bases separated the two germline ends. Germline loops: CDR1 MNHNY, CDR2 SVGAGI (reference sequence). This CDR3 is 14 amino acids long. The CDR3 loop is CASTPGLRNNEQFF. As DNA, the CDR3 is TGTGCCAGCACCCCGGGGTTGCGGAACAATGAGCAGTTCTTC.

CDR3 nucleotides: TGTGCCAGCAGTTTATTATCTTTGCAGGGGAACACTGAAGCTTTCTTT. It translates to CASSLLSLQGNTEAFF. The V gene is TRBV28, the J gene TRBJ1-1, with a tentative D call TRBD1 (5 bases). Germline V CDR1 and CDR2: MDHEN, SYDVKM. The length of the CDR3 is 16 residues. Trimming cost V 1 base and J 1 base, with 13 bases left between them.

This rearrangement joins TRBV20-1 to TRBJ1-1; D unclear. This CDR3 is built from 11 residues. The V end was cut by 0 bases, the J end by 5 bases, with 4 bases between. Per germline, CDR1 DFQATT and CDR2 SNEGSKA (reference sequence). In nucleotides, the CDR3 is TGCAGTGCTAGAGATTTAACTGAAGCTTTCTTT. Its protein is CSARDLTEAFF.

For the CDR3, the DNA is TGCGCCAGCAGCTACCAGACAGGGAGTAGCTACAATGAGCAGTTCTTC. Encoded protein: CASSYQTGSSYNEQFF. This chain connects TRBV5-1 to TRBJ2-1; 7 positions match TRBD1. Trimming took 3 bases from V and 3 from J; bases not matched to a gene: 9. CDR3 length: 16 amino acids. Germline assignment: CDR1 SGHRS and CDR2 YFSETQ. The entire variable domain, with the rest obtained from reference TRBV5-1 and TRBJ2-1, is as follows: KAGVTQTPRYLIKTRGQQVTLSCSPISGHRSVSWYQQTPGQGLQFLFEYFSETQRNKGNFPGRFSGRQFSNSRSEMNVSTLELGDSALYLCASSYQTGSSYNEQFFGPGTRLTVL.

This chain connects TRBV4-1 to TRBJ1-5, with 8 bases lining up with TRBD1. In germline, CDR1 is MGHRA, CDR2 YSYEKL. The CDR3 is made up of 14 amino acids. V lost 4 bases and J lost 1; bases outside the gene matches: 0. The CDR3 loop is CASSRTGSNQPQHF. The CDR3, as DNA: TGCGCCAGCAGCCGGACAGGGAGCAATCAGCCCCAGCATTTT.

This clone was seen more than once but under ten times. This chain uses TRBV28 with TRBJ1-5; D remains ambiguous. Between the trimmed V and J ends, which lost 6 bases and 3 bases, there was a span of 9 bases. This CDR3 has 13 amino acids. Germline V lookup: CDR1 MDHEN, CDR2 SYDVKM. CDR3 DNA sequence: TGTGCCAGCAGACCGCCAGACAATCAGCCCCAGCATTTT. It yields the protein CASRPPDNQPQHF.

The J gene is TRBJ1-6, the V gene TRBV2, with 8 bases aligning to TRBD1. The CDR3 contains 15 residues. The trim removed 4 bases at V and 7 bases at J, leaving 6 bases unmatched. In germline, CDR1 is SNHLY, CDR2 FYNNEI. CDR3 nucleotides: TGTGCCAGCAGTGCGGGGACAGGAAGGAATTCACCCCTCCACTTT. Translation: CASSAGTGRNSPLHF. Supplemented by reference TRBV2 and TRBJ1-6, the full variable domain reads EPEVTQTPSHQVTQMGQEVILRCVPISNHLYFYWYRQILGQKVEFLVSFYNNEISEKSEIFDDQFSVERPDGSNFTLKIRSTKLEDSAMYFCASSAGTGRNSPLHFGNGTRLTVT.

This chain connects TRBV12-3 or TRBV12-4 to TRBJ1-5, with TRBD1 matching over 7 bases. Trimming at V came to 6 bases and at J to 3 bases, leaving 2 bases not matched to a gene. The CDR3 totals 13 residues. CDR3 in DNA: TGTGCCAGCAGCGGACAGGACAATCAGCCCCAGCATTTT. Translating gives CASSGQDNQPQHF.

This sequence joins TRBV18 and TRBJ1-6; 7 positions agree with TRBD1. The J segment lost 3 bases and the V segment lost 3 bases, leaving 2 bases of the junction unmatched. Germline V gene data show CDR1 as KGHSH and CDR2 as LQKENI. The CDR3 is made up of 15 amino acids. CDR3 protein: CASSPGDSYNSPLHF. The CDR3, as DNA: TGTGCCAGCTCACCGGGGGACAGCTATAATTCACCCCTCCACTTT.

The chain joins TRBV11-2 to TRBJ2-5, with D uncertain. Trimming cost V 5 bases and J 5 bases, with 18 bases left between them. Germline V lookup: CDR1 SGHAT, CDR2 FQNNGV. The CDR3 covers 15 residues. The CDR3 DNA sequence: TGTGCCAGCAGCCCCAACCCAACATCCGGGGAGACCCAGTACTTC. It is translated as CASSPNPTSGETQYF.

The J gene is TRBJ2-7, the V gene TRBV7-3, with TRBD2 matching 11 bases. The germline gives CDR1 SGHTA, CDR2 FQGTGA. The CDR3 extends over 15 amino acids. The V segment lost 3 bases and the J segment 3 bases; nucleotides outside the gene matches: 4. The CDR3 is CASSLGTSGGYEQYF. The DNA of the CDR3 is TGTGCCAGCAGCTTGGGAACTAGCGGGGGCTACGAGCAGTACTTC.

CDR3: CASSLTTGRQETQYF. The CDR3 coding sequence is TGCGCCAGCAGCTTAACGACAGGGCGACAAGAGACCCAGTACTTC. The chain carries TRBV10-1 and TRBJ2-5; 7 bases agree with TRBD1. J lost 2 bases, V lost 6 bases, and 9 bases had no gene match. CDR1 is WNHNN and CDR2 is SYGVQD in the germline V gene (reference sequence). The CDR3 covers 15 residues.

The V gene is TRBV6-1, the J gene TRBJ2-7; D may be TRBD2 (6 bases). Germline V gene lookup returns CDR1 MNHNS and CDR2 SASEGT. This CDR3 is 15 amino acids long. Trimming removed 3 bases at V and 3 bases at J, with 15 bases between. The CDR3 DNA reads TGTGCCAGCAGTGACGTCCGGGAGCCGCTCTACGAGCAGTACTTC. Translation: CASSDVREPLYEQYF.

The chain is built from TRBV5-8 and TRBJ1-3; 7 bases are shared with TRBD1. Germline V gene lookup returns CDR1 SGHTS and CDR2 YDEGEE. The junction had 3 bases not matched to a gene; V was cut back by 0 bases and J by 3 bases. The CDR3 has 15 amino acids. CDR3 coding DNA: TGTGCCAGCAGCTTGGACAGGGGCCATGGAAACACCATATATTTT. Residues: CASSLDRGHGNTIYF.